This T cell receptor beta chain was identified during a study of somatic mutations in cytotoxic T cells in rheumatoid arthritis (dated by TCRdb to about 2017). General notes on the study: Before any treatment started and right after they were diagnosed, patients gave peripheral blood samples (about 30 ml EDTA). TCRB deep sequencing covered 65 patients with rheumatoid arthritis along with some 22 healthy controls. In newly diagnosed rheumatoid arthritis without treatment, the study examined if expanded CD8+ T-cell clones harbor somatic mutations, relying on TCRB deep sequencing to characterize clonality. Follow-up samples were collected after diagnosis while patients received immunosuppressive therapy such as methotrexate, hydroxychloroquine and sulfasalazine. Some V beta antibody-stained T-cell populations were flow-sorted on a FACSAria II or Sony SH800 at nearly 100% purity, and sorted V beta1+ cells also underwent TCRB sequencing. Patient and control groups had essentially identical median ages.

This clone was counted between two and nine times. Its cognate antigen has yet to be identified. Base qualities are missing; no much larger clone stands one base away. Sequencing of TCRB CDR3 was done on genomic DNA with the immunoSEQ assay. In the source study's methods: When patient CD8+ clones exceeding 1% were checked against published virus-specific TCRB sequences, only a few matched. The analyses included only productive TCRB rearrangements. A clone was defined by a unique TCRB CDR3 sequence, and clonality was computed as a productive clonality index based on Shannon entropy. To calculate repertoire overlap between two samples, the template counts of each clone were considered relative to each sample's total templates. A correlation with a Spearman r of about 0.58 was found between V-gene usage by flow cytometry and V-gene usage by TCRB sequencing. This is the immuneACCESS table as TCRdb keeps it, with only in-frame sequences that have V and J called. A part of the clones is gone; compared with another copy, unresolved V genes explain less than half, and the rest is unexplained. The V and J calls and clone size come from that table; D and trimming were worked out from the DNA. A total of about 6,300 clones appear in this sample, 70% to 85% of them only once. The ten largest make up 25% to 30% of the sample.

CD4+ and CD8+ cells were isolated by positive magnetic bead selection on an AutoMACS, and purity was checked by flow cytometry. Initial screening for clonal expansions relied on flow cytometry with a TCR V beta antibody panel, after which sorted CD8+ fractions underwent TCRB deep sequencing for characterization. Peripheral blood mononuclear cells were obtained using density gradient separation with Ficoll-Paque PLUS. DNA from CD4-enriched, CD8-enriched or PBMC samples was extracted using Nucleospin Tissue or Tissue XS kits and then quantified on a Qubit 2.0 fluorometer. Study-wide findings and limitations: Healthy controls showed no age-related increase in CD8+ clonality, whereas patients did (Spearman r ≈ 0.47). There was no significant difference in CD8+ T-cell clonality between rheumatoid arthritis patients and age-matched healthy controls. The slight underrepresentation of TRBV07 in patients was not corrected for multiple comparisons. The expanded CD8+ clones had unknown antigen targets, and not appearing in virus-specific databases did not rule out that they were virus-specific. The largest CD8+ clone made up more than 20% of CD8+ cells in 8 of 65 patients, and blood and synovial fluid shared several identical CD8+ TCRB sequences.

The trim is 7 bases for V and 1 base for J, with a gap of 14 bases between the germline ends. Counted from cysteine to phenylalanine, this CDR3 has 13 amino acids. Only the CDR3 part of the read is kept: 39 bases, read in frame from the first base. Taken from the germline V gene, the CDR1 and CDR2 loops are SQVTM and ANQGSEA. The origin of this receptor is a woman in her seventies with rheumatoid arthritis. The chain uses TRBV29-1 and TRBJ2-7; the D segment cannot be called with confidence. The sample consisted of CD8+ T cells sorted from blood, taken at a follow-up visit. The CDR3: CSERTFLSYEQYF. The DNA sequence follows: TGCAGCGAAAGGACCTTCCTATCCTACGAGCAGTACTTC.